This T cell receptor (beta chain) was found in a study of control samples from healthy donors and cancer patients (dated by TCRdb to the early 2020s). The CDR3 starts with the cysteine, ends with the phenylalanine, and has 16 residues. CDR3 DNA only is kept here, 48 bases in frame from base 1. CDR1 and CDR2 (SGHTA, FQGNSA) derive from the germline V gene. V gives up 5 bases and J gives up 1 base, and the segment between their germline ends measures 14 bases. Comments on this clone: Its cognate antigen has yet to be identified. The sample holds no much larger clone one base away, and base qualities are not on file.

To prepare the library, the immunoSEQ multiplex PCR assay was applied. The table comes from immuneACCESS by way of TCRdb, which keeps in-frame sequences with V and J called. Part of the clones is missing from these tables; in studies checked, under half for an unresolved V gene and the rest for unknown reasons. For this sample there are around 150,000 clones; approximately 96% appear just once. Together, the top ten hold approximately 0.97% of the sample. The chain joins TRBV7-2 to TRBJ2-2; possibly the D gene is TRBD1, per 5 matching bases. The receptor was derived from a woman aged 30 to 39 in good health. The sequenced sample was blood. For the CDR3, the sequence is CASSRHDSQNTGELFF. The nucleotide sequence is given as TGTGCCAGCAGCCGCCATGACAGCCAGAACACCGGGGAGCTGTTTTTT.